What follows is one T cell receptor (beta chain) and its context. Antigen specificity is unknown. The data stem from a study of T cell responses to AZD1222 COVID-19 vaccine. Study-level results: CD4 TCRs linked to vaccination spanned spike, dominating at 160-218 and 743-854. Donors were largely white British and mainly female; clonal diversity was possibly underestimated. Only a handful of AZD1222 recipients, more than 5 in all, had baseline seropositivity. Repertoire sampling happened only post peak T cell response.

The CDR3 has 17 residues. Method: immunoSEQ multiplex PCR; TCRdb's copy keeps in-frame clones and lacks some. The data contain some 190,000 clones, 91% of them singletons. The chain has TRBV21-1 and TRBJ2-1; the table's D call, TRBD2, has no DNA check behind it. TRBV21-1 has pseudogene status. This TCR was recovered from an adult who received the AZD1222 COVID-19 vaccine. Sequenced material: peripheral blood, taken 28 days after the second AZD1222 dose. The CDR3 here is CASSKTSGAGAYNEQFF. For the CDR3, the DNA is TGTGCCAGCAGTAAGACTAGCGGAGCGGGGGCCTACAATGAGCAGTTCTTC.